This T cell receptor beta chain was documented in a study of T cell repertoires in cytomegalovirus infection. Study-level background: Evidence of both CMV infection and a matching HLA type came from public TCR beta signatures. Study-level findings and limits: Identification of carriers of CMV plus the relevant HLA was achieved through cumulative public TCR beta family frequency. Clonotype analysis showed dominance of the ex vivo response by HLA-C-restricted CMV-specific TCR beta clonotypes.

TCRdb redid the calling of the reads with MiXCR, one entry per CDR3 protein. The sample comprises 740,000 or so distinct CDR3 sequences, under 40% of which are singletons, and around 2.6% rests with the top ten. This CDR3 region has 15 residues. The germline gives CDR1 MGHRA, CDR2 YSYEKL. The V gene lost 3 bases and the J gene lost 3 bases, with 15 bases spanning the gap. As to this clonotype: Its matching antigen is unknown. It is likely a read error, because the conserved phenylalanine at the end of the CDR3 is missing.

The chain carries TRBV4-1 and TRBJ2-7; weak D call: TRBD1 (5 bases). Sequencing used PBMCs. The TCR was taken from a human donor in good health (CMV status not recorded). Some clones in this sample may be carry-over from other donors' samples. This chain's CDR3 is CASSQDLGPNYEQYL. CDR3 coding DNA: TGCGCCAGCAGCCAGGACCTGGGGCCAAACTACGAGCAGTACTTA.